This T cell receptor beta chain was sequenced in a study of T cell responses to AZD1222 COVID-19 vaccine. Notes on the study in general: CD4 TCRs covered the whole spike, strongest at regions 160-218 and 743-854. Just a handful of AZD1222 recipients were seropositive at baseline. Clonal diversity was possibly underestimated, and the donors were mostly white British, with more females.

The CDR3 loop spans 15 amino acids. In germline, CDR1 is SGHRS, CDR2 YFSETQ. Germline trimming cut 5 bases from V and 5 bases from J; bases unmatched to any gene: 7. Profiled with immunoSEQ multiplex PCR; TCRdb holds only in-frame clones, not every one. The sample has around 96,000 clones, about 82% seen once. Notes on this clone: Its antigen is as yet unknown.

The sequencing used peripheral blood, collected 28 days after the second AZD1222 dose. The sequence was collected from an adult who received the AZD1222 COVID-19 vaccine. V is TRBV5-1 and J is TRBJ2-2; 9 nucleotides line up with TRBD1. The CDR3 DNA reads as TGCGCCAGCAGATTGACAGGGGGAGTGACCGGGGAGCTGTTTTTT. Amino acid sequence: CASRLTGGVTGELFF.